This TCR beta chain was retrieved from a study of human T cells and chemical hapten exposure. As for the study in general: Across samples, TCR yields varied, mostly owing to small differences in pooled library volumes.

Library construction involved attaching unique molecular identifiers to individual cDNA molecules, which allowed quantitative, reproducible TCR counting. TCRdb itself ran the RACE reads through MiXCR, one entry per CDR3 protein. Of about 54,000 distinct CDR3 sequences listed, about 10% are singletons. Of note for this clonotype: Its antigen is as yet unknown.

In germline, CDR1 is MGHRA, CDR2 YSYEKL. This CDR3 has 17 residues. V trimming: 0 bases; J trimming: 0 bases; junction bases outside the gene matches: 5. The sample's time point: patch test 2, 6 weeks after DPC sensitization. Treatment of the sample: therapeutic diphenylcyclopropenone sensitization with weekly scalp DPC. Study-level points and caveats: TCRs above 1 in 1000 frequency did not change with DPC sensitization.

This clonotype was sampled from a woman in her fifties or sixties with alopecia areata. Some clones in this sample may be carry-over from other donors' samples. This sequence joins TRBV4-1 and TRBJ2-1; 7 bases agree with TRBD2. Sequenced here: whole blood, sampled in connection with sensitization to the hapten diphenylcyclopropenone (DPC). CDR3 residues: CASSQDGGGLSYNEQFF. As DNA, the CDR3 is TGCGCCAGCAGCCAAGATGGCGGGGGTCTCTCCTACAATGAGCAGTTCTTC.